Below are 12 T cell receptor beta chains sequenced from a single sample in a study of T-cell reconstitution after alpha-beta-depleted transplantation in children. Unique molecular identifiers tagged the TCRbeta library. TCRdb itself ran the PCR reads through MiXCR, one entry per CDR3 protein. The table lists 400,000 to 450,000 distinct CDR3 sequences, approximately 42% of them singletons. Sample: PBMCs, taken before TCRalphabeta/CD19-depleted stem cell transplant. These receptors all come from a girl aged 2 to 10 with aplastic anemia, due to receive a stem cell transplant.

V is TRBV20-1 and J is TRBJ2-3; possible D gene TRBD2, 6 bases. Germline lookup yields CDR1 DFQATT and CDR2 SNEGSKA (reference sequence). Trimming left V 4 bases short and J 2 bases short, with 10 bases between. The CDR3 contains 13 residues. CDR3 nucleotides: TGCAGTGCTAACCGGGGGAACACAGATACGCAGTATTTT. It yields the protein CSANRGNTDTQYF.

J is TRBJ2-6 and V is TRBV24-1; D gene unclear. Germline V lookup: CDR1 KGHDR, CDR2 SFDVKD. This CDR3 comprises 12 residues. V lost 9 bases and J 2 bases, leaving 4 bases between the germline ends. The DNA for the CDR3 is TGTGCCACCGGGGCTGGGGCCAACGTCCTGACTTTC. Translated, it gives CATGAGANVLTF.

This clonotype was seen more than once but under ten times. V gene TRBV5-4 combines with J gene TRBJ2-7; 7 positions match TRBD2. This CDR3 has 15 residues. V was pared by 2 bases and J by 6 bases, with 11 bases of the junction left unmatched. CDR1 SGHNT and CDR2 YYREEE come from the germline V gene (reference sequence). The CDR3 protein is CASSLWGGRRGEQYF. The CDR3 DNA reads TGTGCCAGCAGCTTATGGGGAGGGCGTCGAGGCGAGCAGTACTTC.

DNA for the CDR3: TGCAGTGCTGAACCTAGCGGAAGCACAGATACGCAGTATTTT. Its translation is CSAEPSGSTDTQYF. V usage is TRBV20-1 and J usage is TRBJ2-3; 7 bases are shared with TRBD2. This CDR3 contains 14 residues. Trimming took 5 bases from V and 0 from J; bases not matched to a gene: 5. From germline, CDR1 is DFQATT and CDR2 SNEGSKA (reference sequence).

V usage is TRBV20-1 and J usage is TRBJ1-2, with D possibly TRBD1 on 5 matching bases. Trimming removed 3 bases from V and 3 bases from J, with 14 bases in between. The CDR3 totals 14 residues. Germline V gene data show CDR1 as DFQATT and CDR2 as SNEGSKA (reference sequence). The CDR3 region has the DNA TGCAGTGCTAGCTCCCAGGGAAGGGACTATGGCTACACCTTC. Its translation: CSASSQGRDYGYTF.

The chain carries TRBV29-1 and TRBJ2-5, with TRBD1 identical over 7 bases. CDR3 length: 13 residues. Looked up from germline, CDR1 is SQVTM and CDR2 is ANQGSEA. DNA for the CDR3: TGCAGTGTACATGGGCAGGGGGAAGAGACCCAGTACTTC. Its translation: CSVHGQGEETQYF.

This clonotype came up many times. The chain links TRBV3-1 to TRBJ2-3, with 11 bases fitting TRBD2. The CDR3 runs to 16 residues. V was pared by 4 bases and J by 4 bases, with 7 bases of the junction left unmatched. Germline lookup yields CDR1 LGHDT and CDR2 YNNKEL (reference sequence). The CDR3 coding sequence is TGTGCCAGCAGCCTACTAGCGGGAGAAGGGGCAGATACGCAGTATTTT. Protein sequence: CASSLLAGEGADTQYF.

This sequence joins TRBV14 and TRBJ1-4, with TRBD1 as a possible D gene (5 bases). The CDR3 loop spans 16 amino acids. Trimming removed 0 bases at V and 6 bases at J, with 14 bases between. CDR1 and CDR2 (germline): SGHDN, FVKESK. The DNA for the CDR3 is TGTGCCAGCAGCCAAGATAGCGACAGTTTGGATGAAAAACTGTTTTTT. It is translated as CASSQDSDSLDEKLFF.

This chain links TRBV7-3 with TRBJ1-3, with TRBD1 as a possible D gene (5 bases). Germline V gene sequence: CDR1 SGHTA, CDR2 FQGTGA. Trimming removed 5 bases from V and 0 bases from J, with 14 bases in between. CDR3 size: 16 residues. Here the CDR3 DNA reads TGTGCCAGCAGCCCCGGGGGGAAGAGCTCTGGAAACACCATATATTTT. This translates into CASSPGGKSSGNTIYF. Filled out from reference TRBV7-3 and TRBJ1-3, the complete variable domain reads GAGVSQTPSNKVTEKGKYVELRCDPISGHTALYWYRQSLGQGPEFLIYFQGTGAADDSGLPNDRFFAVRPEGSVSTLKIQRTERGDSAVYLCASSPGGKSSGNTIYFGEGSWLTVV.

The rearrangement links TRBV20-1 to TRBJ2-7; tentative D call: TRBD2 (6 bases). CDR3 length equals 16 residues. Germline V gene sequence: CDR1 DFQATT, CDR2 SNEGSKA (reference sequence). Trimming pared 6 bases from V and 7 bases from J, leaving 28 bases between. CDR3 loop: CSALSPALREFREQYF. DNA of the CDR3: TGCAGTGCCCTAAGCCCCGCCTTACGGGAGTTTAGGGAGCAGTACTTC.

The rearrangement joins TRBV20-1 to TRBJ2-1, with 10 bases aligning to TRBD2. Germline loops: CDR1 DFQATT, CDR2 SNEGSKA (reference sequence). V shed 2 bases, J shed 9 bases, and the junction held 4 bases outside the gene matches. The CDR3 is made up of 13 amino acids. In DNA form, the CDR3 reads TGCAGTGCTAGACTAGCGGGAGTCTTTGAGCAGTTCTTC. Protein: CSARLAGVFEQFF.

Concerning this clonotype itself: A much larger clone differs from this one at a single base, so this may be a read error. Here the CDR3 reads CASSLFKGNIGELFF. DNA for the CDR3: TGTGCCAGCAGCTTATTTAAGGGGAACATCGGGGAGCTGTTTTTT. The V and J genes are TRBV7-3 and TRBJ2-2, with D possibly matching TRBD1 (5 bases). The length of the CDR3 is 15 residues. In germline, CDR1 is SGHTA, CDR2 FQGTGA.